This T cell receptor beta chain originates from a study of cytomegalovirus exposure and HLA in healthy donors. Turning to the study itself: Caucasian-associated ancestry cluster membership applied to about four fifths of several hundred genotyped donors.

It was healthy bone marrow donors who served as donors. The CDR3 sequence is 12 residues long. V was pared by 7 bases and J by 6 bases, with 13 bases between. Germline V CDR1 and CDR2: MNHNS, SASEGT. Researchers ran the PCR with 60 Vbeta and 13 Jbeta primers. Sequenced by immunoSEQ multiplex PCR; TCRdb stores in-frame clones only, minus some. The data hold 100,000 or so clones, with about three quarters observed a single time. The V gene is TRBV6-1, the J gene TRBJ2-7; D is perhaps TRBD2 (5 bases). The source of this sequence is a young man in good health and CMV-seropositive. Material: PBMCs. The CDR3 here is CASTPAGSEQYF. DNA for the CDR3: TGTGCCAGCACCCCCGCGGGCTCCGAGCAGTACTTC.